These 17 T cell receptor beta chains share one sample of origin, sequenced in a study of human T cells and chemical hapten exposure. In TCRdb, the RACE reads were re-called with MiXCR into one record per CDR3 protein. In the table there are 90,000 to 110,000 distinct CDR3 sequences, about a tenth of which are singletons. The time point denotes: patch test 2, 6 weeks after DPC sensitization. Treatment indicated: therapeutic diphenylcyclopropenone sensitization with weekly scalp DPC. The sample was whole blood, taken in connection with sensitization to the hapten diphenylcyclopropenone (DPC). All receptors derive from a woman aged 40 to 50 with alopecia areata. Some clones in this sample may be carry-over from other donors' samples.

The chain carries TRBV11-3 and TRBJ2-2; D assignment may be TRBD1 or TRBD2 (5 bases each). The V end was cut by 4 bases, the J end by 4 bases, with 13 bases between. The germline gives CDR1 SGHNT, CDR2 YENEEA. The CDR3 has 15 amino acids. CDR3 in amino acids: CASSSSGAGTGELFF. The DNA of the CDR3 is TGTGCCAGCAGCTCCTCCGGGGCAGGCACCGGGGAGCTGTTTTTT.

This clonotype has at least ten counts. V is TRBV5-1 and J is TRBJ2-7; TRBD1 matches 9 bases. Germline V gene data show CDR1 as SGHRS and CDR2 as YFSETQ. The CDR3 sequence is 14 residues long. The V segment lost 3 bases and the J segment 6 bases; nucleotides outside the gene matches: 7. The DNA for the CDR3 is TGCGCCAGCAGCTCGGGACAGGGTATAAGCGAGCAGTACTTC. Translation gives CASSSGQGISEQYF.

This clonotype was observed many times. The J gene is TRBJ2-2, the V gene TRBV20-1; 10 bases fit TRBD1. The CDR3 loop spans 15 amino acids. The germline V gene has CDR1 DFQATT and CDR2 SNEGSKA (reference sequence). Losses at the gene ends were 0 bases for V and 7 bases for J; bases not matched to a gene: 5. CDR3 nucleotides: TGCAGTGCTAGAGATCAGGACAGGGGGGTCGGGGAGCTGTTTTTT. Its translation is CSARDQDRGVGELFF.

The chain recombines TRBV28 with TRBJ2-7; 9 nucleotides agree with TRBD1. This CDR3 has 17 amino acids. In germline, CDR1 is MDHEN, CDR2 SYDVKM. After removal of 7 bases from V and 7 bases from J, the junction contained 20 bases not matched to a gene. The CDR3: CASNFSRGQGTGGEQYF. The CDR3 bases are TGTGCCAGCAATTTCTCTCGAGGACAGGGGACAGGAGGGGAGCAGTACTTC.

In its sample, this clonotype was seen a few times. The genes are TRBV10-1 and TRBJ1-3; no clear D. The CDR3 runs 13 residues. CDR1 and CDR2 from the germline V gene are WNHNN and SYGVQD (reference sequence). V shed 4 bases and J shed 0 bases, with 4 bases lying between them. The chain's CDR3 is CASSVSSGNTIYF. CDR3 DNA sequence: TGCGCCAGCAGTGTCAGCTCTGGAAACACCATATATTTT.

In this sample, this clonotype turned up a few times. The chain employs TRBV6-2 or TRBV6-3 and TRBJ1-1, with a tentative D call TRBD1 (5 bases). Germline lookup yields CDR1 MNHEY and CDR2 SVGEGT. The CDR3 is 15 residues long. Trimming took 7 bases from V and 1 from J, leaving 16 bases between them. CDR3 DNA sequence: TGTGCCAGCAACAACGGGGCCGGGGAGAACACTGAAGCTTTCTTT. Translating gives CASNNGAGENTEAFF.

This sequence joins TRBV29-1 and TRBJ2-1, with 10 bases fitting TRBD2. The germline gives CDR1 SQVTM, CDR2 ANQGSEA. The CDR3 runs 13 residues. The V segment lost 5 bases and the J segment 7 bases; nucleotides outside the gene matches: 5. The CDR3 is CSVNSGGANEQFF. The DNA for the CDR3 is TGCAGCGTTAACAGCGGGGGGGCGAATGAGCAGTTCTTC.

This clonotype was seen many times. The chain recombines TRBV4-3 with TRBJ2-1; possibly TRBD1 for D (6 bases). Trimming shortened V by 8 bases and J by 9 bases, and 17 bases separated the two germline ends. Germline V gene sequence: CDR1 LGHNA, CDR2 YSLEER. There are 13 residues in the CDR3. CDR3 nucleotides: TGCGCCAGCGCTGGACAGACCTCTTTTGAGCAGTTCTTC. Protein product: CASAGQTSFEQFF.

The CDR3 here is CASSRGRNTIYF. The CDR3 DNA reads as TGTGCCAGCAGTCGGGGCAGGAACACCATATATTTT. V usage is TRBV12-3 or TRBV12-4 and J usage is TRBJ1-3; tentative D call: TRBD1 (5 bases). There are 12 residues in the CDR3. Trimming pared 5 bases from V and 7 bases from J, leaving 9 bases between.

This clonotype was seen a few times. The chain carries TRBV6-5 and TRBJ2-7; D is uncertain. V lost 6 bases and J 3 bases, leaving 18 bases between the germline ends. The CDR3 extends over 15 amino acids. CDR1 and CDR2 from the germline V gene are MNHEY and SVGAGI. CDR3 DNA: TGTGCCAGCAGACCTTCGGAAACCATGCTCTACGAGCAGTACTTC. Translation gives CASRPSETMLYEQYF.

Only a few counts were recorded for this clonotype. V gene TRBV7-2 combines with J gene TRBJ2-7; D tentatively fits TRBD1 or TRBD2 (5 bases each). This CDR3 comprises 14 residues. V lost 1 base and J 3 bases, leaving 10 bases between the germline ends. Looked up from germline, CDR1 is SGHTA and CDR2 is FQGNSA. In DNA form, the CDR3 reads TGTGCCAGCAGCTTAGAGGGGACGATCTACGAGCAGTACTTC. Amino acids: CASSLEGTIYEQYF.

This chain joins TRBV20-1 and TRBJ2-2, with D possibly matching TRBD2 (5 bases). The V and J ends lost 0 bases and 3 bases respectively, with 11 bases between them. CDR1 and CDR2 from the germline V gene are DFQATT and SNEGSKA (reference sequence). The CDR3 spans 15 residues. The CDR3 sequence is CSARDRGSHTGELFF. In DNA, the CDR3 is TGCAGTGCTAGAGATCGGGGATCGCACACCGGGGAGCTGTTTTTT.

The J gene is TRBJ2-6, the V gene TRBV3-2; the table's D call TRBD1 went unverified against the DNA. TRBV3-2 is annotated as a pseudogene. The CDR3 totals 15 residues. The CDR3 DNA sequence: TGTGCCAGCAGCAACCGGGCAACTGGGGCCAACGTCCTGACTTTC. Protein: CASSNRATGANVLTF.

In its sample, this clonotype was seen a few times. The chain is built from TRBV6-1 and TRBJ2-7, with TRBD1 as a possible D gene (5 bases). Trimming removed 0 bases from V and 1 base from J, with 10 bases in between. The CDR3 length is 15 residues. Germline V gives CDR1 MNHNS, CDR2 SASEGT. The CDR3: CASSEAQGGSYEQYF. The CDR3, as DNA: TGTGCCAGCAGTGAAGCCCAGGGCGGTTCCTACGAGCAGTACTTC.

The gene calls are TRBV28 and TRBJ2-7; TRBD1 or TRBD2 may be the D gene (5 bases each). Between the trimmed V and J ends, which lost 8 bases and 3 bases, there was a span of 23 bases. The CDR3 is made up of 16 amino acids. CDR1 MDHEN and CDR2 SYDVKM come from the germline V gene. The CDR3: CASAIFSRGRNYEQYF. CDR3 DNA: TGTGCCAGCGCCATTTTCTCCCGGGGCCGGAACTACGAGCAGTACTTC.

This clonotype was seen at least ten times. This sequence joins TRBV6-5 and TRBJ2-7; weak D call: TRBD1 (5 bases). This CDR3 contains 15 residues. CDR1 is MNHEY, CDR2 SVGAGI, per germline. The V and J ends lost 2 bases and 2 bases respectively, with 13 bases between them. CDR3 protein: CASSYRWGRPYEQYF. DNA for the CDR3: TGTGCCAGCAGTTACAGGTGGGGCAGACCCTACGAGCAGTACTTC.

This clonotype was detected only a few times. The chain carries TRBV7-2 and TRBJ2-1; D tentatively fits TRBD1 or TRBD2 (6 bases each). Germline loops: CDR1 SGHTA, CDR2 FQGNSA. Trimming removed 7 bases from V and 3 bases from J, with 13 bases in between. This CDR3 is built from 14 residues. The CDR3 DNA sequence: TGTGCCAGCACCTGGGGGGCTCTCTACAATGAGCAGTTCTTC. It yields the protein CASTWGALYNEQFF.